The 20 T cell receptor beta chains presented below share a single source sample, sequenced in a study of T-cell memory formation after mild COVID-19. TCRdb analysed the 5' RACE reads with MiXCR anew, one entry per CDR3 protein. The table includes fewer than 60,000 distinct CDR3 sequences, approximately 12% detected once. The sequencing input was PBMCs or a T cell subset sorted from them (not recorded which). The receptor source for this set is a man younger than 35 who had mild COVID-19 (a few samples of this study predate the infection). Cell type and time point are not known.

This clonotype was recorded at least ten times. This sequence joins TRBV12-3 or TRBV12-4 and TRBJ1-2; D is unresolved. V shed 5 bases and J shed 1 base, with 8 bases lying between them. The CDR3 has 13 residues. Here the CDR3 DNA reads TGTGCCAGCAGTCAGACACTTAACTATGGCTACACCTTC. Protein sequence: CASSQTLNYGYTF.

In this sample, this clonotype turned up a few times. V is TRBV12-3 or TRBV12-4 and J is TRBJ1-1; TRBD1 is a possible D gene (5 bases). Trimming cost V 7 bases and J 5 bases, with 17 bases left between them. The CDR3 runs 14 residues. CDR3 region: CASIQGWGPTEAFF. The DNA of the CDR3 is TGTGCCAGCATTCAGGGATGGGGACCAACTGAAGCTTTCTTT.

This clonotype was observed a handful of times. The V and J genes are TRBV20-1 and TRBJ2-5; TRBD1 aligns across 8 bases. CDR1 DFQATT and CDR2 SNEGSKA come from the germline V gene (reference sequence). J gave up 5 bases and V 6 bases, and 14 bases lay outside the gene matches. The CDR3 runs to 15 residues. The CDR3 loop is CSATPGTGVGETQYF. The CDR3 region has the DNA TGCAGTGCCACACCCGGGACAGGCGTTGGGGAGACCCAGTACTTC.

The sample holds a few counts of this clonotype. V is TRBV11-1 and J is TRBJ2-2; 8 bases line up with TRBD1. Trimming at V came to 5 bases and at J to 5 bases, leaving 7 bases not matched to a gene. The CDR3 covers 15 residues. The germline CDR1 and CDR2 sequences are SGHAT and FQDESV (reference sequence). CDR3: CASSPRTGRTGELFF. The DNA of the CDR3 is TGTGCCAGCAGCCCTCGGACAGGGAGGACCGGGGAGCTGTTTTTT. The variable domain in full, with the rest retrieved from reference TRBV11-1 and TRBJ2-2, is EAEVAQSPRYKITEKSQAVAFWCDPISGHATLYWYRQILGQGPELLVQFQDESVVDDSQLPKDRFSAERLKGVDSTLKIQPAELGDSAMYLCASSPRTGRTGELFFGEGSRLTVL.

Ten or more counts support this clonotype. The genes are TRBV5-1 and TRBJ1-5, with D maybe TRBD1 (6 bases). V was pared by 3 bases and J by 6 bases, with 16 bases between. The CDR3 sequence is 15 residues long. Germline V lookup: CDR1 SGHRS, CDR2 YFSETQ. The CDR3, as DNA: TGCGCCAGCAGCTCAGATCCCGGGGGCACTCAGCCCCAGCATTTT. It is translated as CASSSDPGGTQPQHF.

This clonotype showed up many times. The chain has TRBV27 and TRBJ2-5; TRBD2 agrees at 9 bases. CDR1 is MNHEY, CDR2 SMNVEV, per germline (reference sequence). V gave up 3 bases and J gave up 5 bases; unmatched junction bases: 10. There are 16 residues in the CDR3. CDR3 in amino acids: CASSLASAGGLETQYF. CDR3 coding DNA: TGTGCCAGCAGTTTGGCCTCGGCGGGGGGGCTGGAGACCCAGTACTTC.

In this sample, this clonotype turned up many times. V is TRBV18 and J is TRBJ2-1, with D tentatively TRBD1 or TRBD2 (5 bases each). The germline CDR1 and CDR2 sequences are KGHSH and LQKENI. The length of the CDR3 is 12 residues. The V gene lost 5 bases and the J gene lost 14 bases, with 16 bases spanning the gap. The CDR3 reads CASSTDSRDEFF. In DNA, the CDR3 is TGTGCCAGCTCAACCGACTCCAGGGACGAGTTCTTC.

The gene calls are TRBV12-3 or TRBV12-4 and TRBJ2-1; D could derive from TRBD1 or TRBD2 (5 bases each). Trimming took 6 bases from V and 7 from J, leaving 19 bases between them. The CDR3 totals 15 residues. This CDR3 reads CASSPRGDARNEQFF. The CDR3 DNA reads TGTGCCAGCAGCCCCAGAGGGGATGCTCGGAATGAGCAGTTCTTC.

The CDR3 DNA follows: TGCGCCAGCAGCCAAGAAGCACGCTATAGCAATCAGCCCCAGCATTTT. Translation: CASSQEARYSNQPQHF. The V call is TRBV4-3, the J call TRBJ1-5, with D unresolved. This CDR3 comprises 16 residues. Per germline, CDR1 LGHNA and CDR2 YSLEER. The V end lost 0 bases, the J end lost 0 bases, and 9 bases lay between the germline ends.

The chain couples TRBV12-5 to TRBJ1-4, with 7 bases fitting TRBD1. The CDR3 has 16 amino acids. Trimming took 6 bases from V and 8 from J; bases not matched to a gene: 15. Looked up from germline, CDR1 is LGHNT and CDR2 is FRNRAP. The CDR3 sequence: CASGATGAGVIEKLFF. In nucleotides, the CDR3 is TGTGCTAGTGGCGCTACAGGGGCGGGTGTGATAGAAAAACTGTTTTTT.

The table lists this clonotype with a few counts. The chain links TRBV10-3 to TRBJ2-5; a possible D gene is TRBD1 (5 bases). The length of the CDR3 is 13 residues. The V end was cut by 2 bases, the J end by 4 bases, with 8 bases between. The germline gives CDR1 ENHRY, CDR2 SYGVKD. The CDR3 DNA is TGTGCCATCAGTGAGGGGCAGGGAGAGACCCAGTACTTC. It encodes CAISEGQGETQYF.

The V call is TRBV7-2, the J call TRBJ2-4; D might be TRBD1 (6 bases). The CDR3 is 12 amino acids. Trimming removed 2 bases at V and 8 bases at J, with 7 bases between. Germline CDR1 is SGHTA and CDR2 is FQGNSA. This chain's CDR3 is CASSLQGYIQYF. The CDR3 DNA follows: TGTGCCAGCAGCTTACAGGGGTACATTCAGTACTTC.

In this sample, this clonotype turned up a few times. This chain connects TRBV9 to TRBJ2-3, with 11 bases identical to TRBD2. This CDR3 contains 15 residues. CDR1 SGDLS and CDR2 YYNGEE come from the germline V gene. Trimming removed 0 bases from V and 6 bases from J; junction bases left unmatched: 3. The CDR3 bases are TGTGCCAGCAGCGTAGTGGCTAGCGGGGGGGATACGCAGTATTTT. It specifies CASSVVASGGDTQYF.

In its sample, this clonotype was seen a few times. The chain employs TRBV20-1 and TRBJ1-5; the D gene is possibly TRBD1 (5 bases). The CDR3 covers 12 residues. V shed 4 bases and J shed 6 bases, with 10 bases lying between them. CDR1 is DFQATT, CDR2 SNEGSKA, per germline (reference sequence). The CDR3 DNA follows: TGCAGTGCTACCCACACAGGTCAGCCCCAGCATTTT. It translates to CSATHTGQPQHF.

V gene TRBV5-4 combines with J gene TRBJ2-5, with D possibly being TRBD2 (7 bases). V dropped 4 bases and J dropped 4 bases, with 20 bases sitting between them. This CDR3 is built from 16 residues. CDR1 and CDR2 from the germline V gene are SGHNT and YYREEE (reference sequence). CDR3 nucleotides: TGTGCCAGCAGCCTGGGTGGAAGGGGGGGCCGAGAGACCCAGTACTTC. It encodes CASSLGGRGGRETQYF.

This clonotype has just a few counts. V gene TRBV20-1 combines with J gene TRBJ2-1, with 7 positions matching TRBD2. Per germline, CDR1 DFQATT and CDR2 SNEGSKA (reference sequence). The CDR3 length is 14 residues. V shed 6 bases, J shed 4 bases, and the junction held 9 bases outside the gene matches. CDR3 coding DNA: TGCAGTGCCGCCCCTACTAGCGTATACAATGAGCAGTTCTTC. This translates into CSAAPTSVYNEQFF.

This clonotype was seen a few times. CDR3 residues: CASSYSRQGWMGAHSGNTIYF. For the CDR3, the DNA is TGTGCCAGCAGTTACTCCCGACAGGGGTGGATGGGGGCTCACTCTGGAAACACCATATATTTT. The chain is built from TRBV6-6 and TRBJ1-3; the match to TRBD1 covers 8 bases. The CDR3 runs to 21 residues. Losses at the gene ends were 0 bases for V and 0 bases for J; bases not matched to a gene: 16. Germline V gives CDR1 MNHNY, CDR2 SVGAGI (reference sequence).

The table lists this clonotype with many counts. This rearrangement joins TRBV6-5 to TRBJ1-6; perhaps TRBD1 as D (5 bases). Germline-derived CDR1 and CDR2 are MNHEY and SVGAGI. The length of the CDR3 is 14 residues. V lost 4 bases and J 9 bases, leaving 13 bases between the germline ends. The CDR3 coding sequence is TGTGCCAGCAGTTTCGACAGAGGGCGTTCACCCCTCCACTTT. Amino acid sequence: CASSFDRGRSPLHF.

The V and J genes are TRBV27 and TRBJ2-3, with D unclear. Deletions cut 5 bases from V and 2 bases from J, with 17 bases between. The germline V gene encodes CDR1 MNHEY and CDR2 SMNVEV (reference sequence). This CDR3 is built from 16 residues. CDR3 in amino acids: CASSPYNGVNTDTQYF. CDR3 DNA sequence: TGTGCCAGCAGTCCGTATAACGGCGTGAACACAGATACGCAGTATTTT.

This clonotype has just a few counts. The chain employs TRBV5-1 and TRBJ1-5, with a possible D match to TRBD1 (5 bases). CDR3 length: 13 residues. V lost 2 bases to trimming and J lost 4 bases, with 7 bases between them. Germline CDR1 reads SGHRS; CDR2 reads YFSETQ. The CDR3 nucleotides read TGCGCCAGCAGCTTCCAGGGTAATCAGCCCCAGCATTTT. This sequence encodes CASSFQGNQPQHF. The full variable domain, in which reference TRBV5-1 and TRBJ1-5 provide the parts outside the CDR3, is KAGVTQTPRYLIKTRGQQVTLSCSPISGHRSVSWYQQTPGQGLQFLFEYFSETQRNKGNFPGRFSGRQFSNSRSEMNVSTLELGDSALYLCASSFQGNQPQHFGDGTRLSIL.